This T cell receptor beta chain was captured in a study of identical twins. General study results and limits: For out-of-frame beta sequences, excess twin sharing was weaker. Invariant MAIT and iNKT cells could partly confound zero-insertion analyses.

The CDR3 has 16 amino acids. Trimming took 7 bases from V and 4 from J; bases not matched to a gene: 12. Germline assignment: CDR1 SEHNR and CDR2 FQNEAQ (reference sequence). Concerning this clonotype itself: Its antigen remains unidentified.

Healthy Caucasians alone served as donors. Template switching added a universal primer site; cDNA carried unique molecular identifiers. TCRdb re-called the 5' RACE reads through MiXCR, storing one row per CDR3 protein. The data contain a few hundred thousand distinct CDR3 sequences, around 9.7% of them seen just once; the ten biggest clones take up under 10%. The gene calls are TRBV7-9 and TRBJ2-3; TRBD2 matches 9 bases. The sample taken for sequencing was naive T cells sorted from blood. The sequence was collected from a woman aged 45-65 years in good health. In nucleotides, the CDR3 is TGTGCCAGCACCCTAGTGGCGGGAGGGAGGCCAGATACGCAGTATTTT. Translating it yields CASTLVAGGRPDTQYF.